This TCR beta chain was captured in a study of cytomegalovirus exposure and HLA in healthy donors. Study findings and constraints: A highly shared variant cluster was judged a likely technical artifact.

This clone was counted only a few times. Its antigen is unknown. PCR was performed using 60 Vbeta and 13 Jbeta primers. Only in-frame clones appear in the TCRdb table, and some are missing; sequencing was by immunoSEQ multiplex PCR. Of some 220,000 clones detected, around 84% appear once; the ten largest clones hold around 0.22%. Germline CDR1 SQVTM, CDR2 ANQGSEA. With 0 bases removed from V and 11 bases from J, the gap between germline ends came to 10 bases. CDR3 size: 11 residues. The chain employs TRBV29-1 and TRBJ1-1, with a possible D match to TRBD1 (5 bases). This sequence was found in a girl under 10 years old in good health and CMV-seronegative. The sample consisted of PBMCs. The chain's CDR3 is CSVEEGLWAFF. The CDR3 nucleotides are TGCAGCGTTGAAGAGGGGCTATGGGCTTTCTTT.